A selection of T cell receptor beta chains follows, all from one sample in a study of cytomegalovirus exposure and HLA in healthy donors. Using immunoSEQ multiplex PCR, the repertoire was profiled, and TCRdb retains in-frame clones only, with some absent. Here the sample spans 20,000 or so clones, roughly 80% being singletons. The sample was PBMCs. The source of these receptors is a man aged 55 to 70 in good health and CMV-seronegative. The CDR3 runs from the conserved cysteine through the conserved F or W. D genes are given only for firm matches. The size entry is marked missing in some rows and otherwise reads once, few, many or a size class.

D: TRBD1; V: TRBV5-6; size: .; J: TRBJ1-6; DNA: TGTGCCAGCAGCTACTCAGACAGGGTTTCACCCCTCCACTTT; CDR3: CASSYSDRVSPLHF
D: .; V: TRBV12-2; size: .; J: TRBJ1-5; DNA: TGTGCAAGTCGCCCGCTGATTCCGGGAGGCCTCAATCAGCCCCAGCATTTT; CDR3: CASRPLIPGGLNQPQHF
D: .; V: TRBV19; size: few; J: TRBJ1-3; DNA: TGTGCCAGTAGTCCCCGACTACTCGGTGGAAACACCATATATTTT; CDR3: CASSPRLLGGNTIYF
D: TRBD2; V: TRBV5-6; size: .; J: TRBJ2-7; DNA: TGTGCCAGCAGCCCGCCGGGACTAGCGGGTTATTTCTCCTACGAGCAGTACTTC; CDR3: CASSPPGLAGYFSYEQYF
D: .; V: TRBV30; size: few; J: TRBJ1-5; DNA: TGTGCCTGGAGTGTACCAACATCCGTCAATCAGCCCCAGCATTTT; CDR3: CAWSVPTSVNQPQHF
D: TRBD1; V: TRBV7-2; size: .; J: TRBJ1-2; DNA: TGTGCCAGCAGCTTAAAACGGACAGGGTTTCACTATGGCCACACCTTC; CDR3: CASSLKRTGFHYGHTF
D: .; V: TRBV5-4; size: .; J: TRBJ2-7; DNA: TGTGCCAGCAACTCTAATGCGGGTAAGACCCACGAGCAGTACTTC; CDR3: CASNSNAGKTHEQYF
D: .; V: TRBV10-1; size: few; J: TRBJ2-2; DNA: TGCGCCAGCAGTGGGCAGGGCGGCACCGGGGAGCTGTTTTTT; CDR3: CASSGQGGTGELFF
D: .; V: TRBV27; size: few; J: TRBJ2-7; DNA: TGTGCCAGCAGTCCGAGACTAGAAACCAACGAGCAGTACTTC; CDR3: CASSPRLETNEQYF
D: .; V: TRBV11-2; size: .; J: TRBJ1-1; DNA: TGTGCCAGCAACTCCGCCGTCTCCACTGAAGCTTTCTTT; CDR3: CASNSAVSTEAFF
D: TRBD2; V: TRBV28; size: .; J: TRBJ2-1; DNA: TGTGCCAGCAGCCCTGGGATAGCGGGACTCCGGGGCGAGCAGTTCTTC; CDR3: CASSPGIAGLRGEQFF
D: TRBD1; V: TRBV18; size: .; J: TRBJ1-1; DNA: TGTGCCAGCTCACAAGACAGGGCGGACACTGAAGCTTTCTTT; CDR3: CASSQDRADTEAFF
D: TRBD1; V: TRBV19; size: once; J: TRBJ2-2; DNA: TGTGCCAGTACTACGACAGGGGTGAACACCGGGGAGCTGTTTTTT; CDR3: CASTTTGVNTGELFF
D: .; V: TRBV18; size: .; J: TRBJ1-1; DNA: TGTGCCAGCTCACCATCGTTCGGGGGTATGAACACTGAAGCTTTCTTT; CDR3: CASSPSFGGMNTEAFF
D: .; V: TRBV28; size: .; J: TRBJ1-5; DNA: TGTGCCAGCAGCCCCCCGCAGGGCTTAAGCAATCAGCCCCAGCATTTT; CDR3: CASSPPQGLSNQPQHF
D: .; V: TRBV18; size: .; J: TRBJ1-4; DNA: TGTGCCTGCTCACCACGGTCCGGGGGGAATAGTGAAAAACTGTTTTTT; CDR3: CACSPRSGGNSEKLFF